The 22 T cell receptor beta chains in this list originate from one sample, sequenced in a study of shared clonotypes between healthy human individuals. TCRdb's copy holds only in-frame clones and misses some; the assay was immunoSEQ multiplex PCR. The profile shows 2 million or so clones, approximately 95% of them singletons. CD45RO-negative, CCR7-selected cells formed the naive CD8 fraction, which excluded terminally differentiated effector memory CD45RA+ cells. The material sequenced was naive CD8+ T cells sorted from blood. The receptors were gathered from a man aged 18 to 35 in good health.

The chain combines TRBV6-1 with TRBJ1-2; the D is unclear. Trimming removed 3 bases from V and 6 bases from J, with 11 bases in between. The CDR3 consists of 13 residues. Looked up from germline, CDR1 is MNHNS and CDR2 is SASEGT. As DNA, the CDR3 is TGTGCCAGCAGTGACTGGACGGGAAATGGCTACACCTTC. Its translation: CASSDWTGNGYTF.

A remark on this clone: At the DNA level, this CDR3 is encoded by other sequences in the same sample as well. The V gene is TRBV4-1, the J gene TRBJ1-2; D unresolved. The CDR3 is 14 amino acids. Germline V gene data show CDR1 as MGHRA and CDR2 as YSYEKL. The ends were cut back, 1 base at V and 2 bases at J, with 8 bases in the middle. The CDR3 DNA reads as TGCGCCAGCAGCCAAGTGGGCAGCAACTATGGCTACACCTTC. It yields the protein CASSQVGSNYGYTF.

V gene TRBV27 combines with J gene TRBJ2-3; D is possibly TRBD2 (5 bases). Germline CDR1 MNHEY, CDR2 SMNVEV (reference sequence). There are 15 residues in the CDR3. The ends were cut back, 3 bases at V and 5 bases at J, with 15 bases in the middle. In DNA, the CDR3 is TGTGCCAGCAGTTTTTCGTTCCTAGCAGGAGATACGCAGTATTTT. Translated: CASSFSFLAGDTQYF.

This chain links TRBV5-4 with TRBJ1-1, with TRBD1 identical over 7 bases. The CDR3 totals 14 residues. The ends lost 0 bases at V and 4 bases at J; junction bases unmatched: 3. The V gene's germline CDR1 is SGHNT and CDR2 YYREEE (reference sequence). CDR3 in DNA: TGTGCCAGCAGCTTGGGGGGACAGTTCACTGAAGCTTTCTTT. Amino acids: CASSLGGQFTEAFF.

With respect to this clone: Additional DNA sequences in this sample encode the identical CDR3. The chain joins TRBV19 to TRBJ2-2; 8 bases fit TRBD1. J was trimmed by 3 bases and V by 5 bases; bases with no gene match: 5. This CDR3 has 15 residues. Germline CDR1 LNHDA, CDR2 SQIVND (reference sequence). The CDR3 protein is CASSPDREDTGELFF. The DNA of the CDR3 is TGTGCCAGTAGTCCGGACAGGGAAGACACCGGGGAGCTGTTTTTT.

The chain recombines TRBV7-6 with TRBJ2-7, with D maybe TRBD2 (6 bases). The CDR3 totals 16 residues. The V gene lost 1 base and the J gene lost 1 base, with 14 bases spanning the gap. Germline V gene lookup returns CDR1 SGHVS and CDR2 FNYEAQ. The chain's CDR3 is CASSLDLSAGSYEQYF. The DNA for the CDR3 is TGTGCCAGCAGCTTAGATTTATCAGCGGGTTCCTACGAGCAGTACTTC.

This sequence joins TRBV7-2 and TRBJ2-7; 9 bases are a match to TRBD2. CDR3 size: 18 residues. Germline values: CDR1 SGHTA, CDR2 FQGNSA. V was pared by 1 base and J by 5 bases, with 15 bases of the junction left unmatched. CDR3 DNA: TGTGCCAGCAGCTTAGGCTCCTTTAGCGGGAGTAATAGCAACGAGCAGTACTTC. Protein product: CASSLGSFSGSNSNEQYF.

The rearrangement links TRBV27 to TRBJ2-3; D is unclear. In germline, CDR1 is MNHEY, CDR2 SMNVEV (reference sequence). This CDR3 spans 17 amino acids. Trimming removed 3 bases at V and 3 bases at J, with 19 bases between. CDR3 bases: TGTGCCAGCAGTTTTGTAGGTGCAAGGTCCGAAACAGATACGCAGTATTTT. Translated, it gives CASSFVGARSETDTQYF.

This chain links TRBV7-6 with TRBJ2-3; D call uncertain. Trimming stripped 0 bases from V and 0 bases from J, with 7 bases between. The germline V gene has CDR1 SGHVS and CDR2 FNYEAQ. CDR3 length: 15 residues. CDR3 sequence (DNA): TGTGCCAGCAGCTTAGCCGGGTCTAGCACAGATACGCAGTATTTT. Protein: CASSLAGSSTDTQYF.

The chain carries TRBV11-2 and TRBJ2-7; TRBD1 aligns across 10 bases. This CDR3 region has 14 residues. The ends lost 5 bases at V and 1 base at J; junction bases unmatched: 2. CDR1 SGHAT and CDR2 FQNNGV come from the germline V gene. CDR3 sequence: CASSGTGVSYEQYF. DNA of the CDR3: TGTGCCAGCAGCGGGACAGGGGTGTCCTACGAGCAGTACTTC. Filled out from reference TRBV11-2 and TRBJ2-7, the complete variable domain reads EAGVAQSPRYKIIEKRQSVAFWCNPISGHATLYWYQQILGQGPKLLIQFQNNGVVDDSQLPKDRFSAERLKGVDSTLKIQPAKLEDSAVYLCASSGTGVSYEQYFGPGTRLTVT.

This chain joins TRBV2 and TRBJ2-7; D is ambiguous. The germline V and J ends were trimmed by 4 bases and 2 bases, with 6 bases remaining between them. CDR1 is SNHLY, CDR2 FYNNEI, per germline. The CDR3 length is 12 residues. The CDR3 DNA reads as TGTGCCAGCAGTGTTGTTGCCTACGAGCAGTACTTC. Translated: CASSVVAYEQYF.

V is TRBV2 and J is TRBJ1-1; D is uncertain. The V end lost 0 bases, the J end lost 4 bases, and 9 bases lay between the germline ends. Germline V gives CDR1 SNHLY, CDR2 FYNNEI. The CDR3 covers 14 residues. CDR3 nucleotides: TGTGCCAGCAGTGAAGCCCCCAAGAGCACTGAAGCTTTCTTT. Amino acid sequence: CASSEAPKSTEAFF.

This chain connects TRBV4-3 to TRBJ2-7, with 7 bases fitting TRBD1. Germline loops: CDR1 LGHNA, CDR2 YSLEER. This CDR3 is 15 amino acids long. The trim removed 6 bases at V and 0 bases at J, leaving 8 bases unmatched. CDR3 in DNA: TGCGCCAGCAGTTATAACCGGGACAGCTCCTACGAGCAGTACTTC. This sequence encodes CASSYNRDSSYEQYF.

The chain recombines TRBV7-9 with TRBJ2-3; 10 bases line up with TRBD1. The CDR3 contains 16 residues. V lost 5 bases, J lost 0 bases, and 5 bases stayed unmatched. Germline lookup yields CDR1 SEHNR and CDR2 FQNEAQ (reference sequence). The CDR3 sequence: CASSPRQGASTDTQYF. CDR3 in DNA: TGTGCCAGCAGCCCAAGACAGGGGGCCAGCACAGATACGCAGTATTTT.

The CDR3 DNA reads TGCGCCAGCAGTGAGTCACGGGGGACTCGGACTGAAGCTTTCTTT. It yields the protein CASSESRGTRTEAFF. The chain carries TRBV10-1 and TRBJ1-1; D is possibly TRBD1 (5 bases). Trimming cost V 0 bases and J 5 bases, with 13 bases left between them. This CDR3 region has 15 residues. In germline, CDR1 is WNHNN, CDR2 SYGVQD (reference sequence).

The chain joins TRBV6-5 to TRBJ2-5; tentatively, D is TRBD2 (5 bases). The CDR3 spans 14 residues. Deletions cut 7 bases from V and 0 bases from J, with 12 bases between. Germline-derived CDR1 and CDR2 are MNHEY and SVGAGI. The DNA of the CDR3 is TGTGCCAGCAAGGTCATAGCGAACCAAGAGACCCAGTACTTC. This encodes CASKVIANQETQYF.

This clone is a singleton in its sample. The V and J genes are TRBV29-1 and TRBJ2-1; 8 nucleotides align to TRBD2. This CDR3 is built from 15 residues. Germline CDR1 SQVTM, CDR2 ANQGSEA. Unmatched junction bases numbered 8, after V lost 5 bases and J lost 2 bases. This CDR3 reads CSVLSGRGAYNEQFF. The CDR3 bases are TGCAGCGTTCTCTCGGGGCGGGGGGCCTACAATGAGCAGTTCTTC.

Of note for this clone: The sample carries other DNA sequences with the same CDR3. This rearrangement joins TRBV10-3 to TRBJ1-2; D gene uncertain. Germline-derived CDR1 and CDR2 are ENHRY and SYGVKD. Trimming left V 2 bases short and J 4 bases short, with 8 bases between. The CDR3 is 13 residues long. The CDR3 is CAISEGRSYGYTF. The CDR3, as DNA: TGTGCCATCAGTGAGGGACGGAGCTATGGCTACACCTTC.

This clone has more than one count but fewer than ten. V is TRBV6-6 and J is TRBJ2-5; D gene ambiguous. V lost 10 bases and J 3 bases, leaving 9 bases between the germline ends. Germline lookup yields CDR1 MNHNY and CDR2 SVGAGI (reference sequence). This CDR3 has 11 amino acids. The CDR3 sequence is CAIRIEETQYF. In DNA, the CDR3 is TGTGCCATTCGGATCGAAGAGACCCAGTACTTC.

V usage is TRBV7-9 and J usage is TRBJ2-5; D gene unclear. The CDR3 has 13 residues. Germline loops: CDR1 SEHNR, CDR2 FQNEAQ (reference sequence). The V end lost 2 bases, the J end lost 7 bases, and 11 bases lay between the germline ends. The CDR3 loop is CASSLSGWGTQYF. DNA for the CDR3: TGTGCCAGCAGCTTAAGTGGCTGGGGGACCCAGTACTTC.

The rearrangement joins TRBV4-1 to TRBJ2-7, with TRBD2 identical over 11 bases. V lost 5 bases to trimming and J lost 5 bases; unmatched junction nucleotides: 11. The CDR3 totals 16 residues. Germline V gene data show CDR1 as MGHRA and CDR2 as YSYEKL. In DNA, the CDR3 is TGCGCCAGCAGCTTACACACTAGCGGGGGATCGAACGAGCAGTACTTC. Translated, it gives CASSLHTSGGSNEQYF.

This chain uses TRBV5-6 with TRBJ2-5; possibly TRBD2 for D (6 bases). The germline V and J ends were trimmed by 4 bases and 2 bases, with 9 bases remaining between them. In germline, CDR1 is SGHDT, CDR2 YYEEEE. This CDR3 is 13 amino acids long. CDR3 bases: TGTGCCAGCAGCGTTGGGGGGCAAGAGACCCAGTACTTC. Translation gives CASSVGGQETQYF.